This T cell receptor (beta chain) comes out of a study of metastatic and nonmetastatic thyroid tumors. Overall study context: Repertoire data that came from the blood and tumor or nodule tissue of malignant and benign thyroid patients were compared.

Whole-study results and caveats: Within blood and tumor, benign nodules reportedly had significantly lower TCR beta diversity than malignant thyroid tumors did.

No treatment of any kind had been given to any patient before thyroid surgery. Under the authors' procedure: Clinicopathological groups supplied CDR3 differences that were used to build a distant-metastasis classifier for papillary thyroid cancer. MiXCR was used by TCRdb to re-call the PCR reads. TCRdb's processing, not the authors' own work, is the source of the V and J calls. This sample has around 34,000 clones, with less than 20% found just once. As regards this clone: Its antigen is as yet unknown.

The V end was cut by 2 bases, the J end by 7 bases, with 15 bases between. This CDR3 is built from 14 residues. CDR1 MNHEY and CDR2 SVGEGT come from the germline V gene. The sequenced sample consisted of blood. V and J are TRBV6-2 or TRBV6-3 and TRBJ2-7; D is unclear. This TCR came from a female donor with papillary thyroid cancer or a benign thyroid nodule (not recorded which). Some clones in this sample may be carry-over from other donors' samples. CDR3 coding DNA: TGTGCCAGCAGTTACGCGGCCCCTGGTGGGGAGCAGTACTTC. Protein product: CASSYAAPGGEQYF.